The 32 T cell receptor beta chains below were found in one sample sequenced in a study of CD8 T cells in ankylosing spondylitis. MiXCR, run by TCRdb on the 5' RACE reads, gives a single entry per CDR3 protein. This repertoire shows approximately 220,000 distinct CDR3 sequences, around 25% found once; its top ten account for approximately 6.6%. The specimen sequenced was blood, either unsorted or a sorted T cell fraction (not recorded which). These receptors came from a male donor with ankylosing spondylitis or in good health (not recorded which).

Ten or more counts support this clonotype. The CDR3 nucleotides are TGTGCCAGTAGTAGGTCCTCCGGGACTAGCGGCTACGAGCAGTACTTC. Amino acid sequence: CASSRSSGTSGYEQYF. This sequence joins TRBV19 and TRBJ2-7, with 11 nucleotides matching TRBD2. The CDR3 contains 16 residues. V lost 4 bases to trimming and J lost 3 bases; unmatched junction nucleotides: 8. Germline V CDR1 and CDR2: LNHDA, SQIVND (reference sequence).

This clonotype appeared many times. This sequence joins TRBV15 and TRBJ2-3; D gene uncertain. CDR3 size: 13 residues. The germline V gene has CDR1 LNHNV and CDR2 YYDKDF (reference sequence). V was cut by 6 bases and J by 8 bases, with 15 bases left in between. CDR3 in amino acids: CATSPPVRTTQYF. In DNA, the CDR3 is TGTGCCACCAGTCCACCGGTTCGCACTACGCAGTATTTT.

On this clonotype itself: This could be a read error, since a much larger clone is one nucleotide away. The genes are TRBV20-1 and TRBJ1-2; 7 bases fit TRBD1. Germline lookup yields CDR1 DFQATT and CDR2 SNEGSKA (reference sequence). The CDR3 extends over 14 amino acids. The CDR3 reads CSAFTGVTNYGSTF. The CDR3 nucleotides are TGCAGTGCTTTTACAGGGGTGACTAACTATGGCTCCACCTTC.

This clonotype has only a few counts. V usage is TRBV9 and J usage is TRBJ1-6; 11 bases are a match to TRBD1. CDR1 and CDR2 (germline): SGDLS, YYNGEE. This CDR3 spans 16 amino acids. V was pared by 0 bases and J by 9 bases, with 5 bases of the junction left unmatched. CDR3 sequence: CASSVDPDRGRSPLHF. In nucleotides, the CDR3 is TGTGCCAGCAGCGTAGACCCGGACAGGGGGCGTTCACCCCTCCACTTT.

The J gene is TRBJ1-1, the V gene TRBV12-3 or TRBV12-4; weak D call: TRBD1 (5 bases). The CDR3 has 14 residues. Between the trimmed V and J ends, which lost 2 bases and 10 bases, there was a span of 17 bases. DNA for the CDR3: TGTGCCAGCAGTTTATATTCCCTCTCTAGGGGAGCTTTCTTT. This translates into CASSLYSLSRGAFF.

With respect to this clonotype: Since a much larger clone is just one base distant, this may be a read error. V and J are TRBV10-3 and TRBJ2-1, with 12 positions matching TRBD2. From germline, CDR1 is ENHRY and CDR2 SYGVKD. With 6 bases clipped from V and 7 bases from J, the junction kept 4 bases outside the gene matches. The CDR3 covers 14 residues. This CDR3 reads CAISSGTSGNEQFF. The CDR3 coding sequence is TGTGCCATCAGCTCCGGGACTAGCGGGAATGAGCAGTTCTTC.

This clonotype showed up many times. The rearrangement uses TRBV10-3 and TRBJ2-5, with 8 bases that match TRBD2. The CDR3 runs to 14 residues. Germline CDR1 reads ENHRY; CDR2 reads SYGVKD. J lost 4 bases, V lost 8 bases, and 9 bases had no gene match. The CDR3 reads CAIGPSAGGETQYF. In DNA, the CDR3 is TGTGCCATCGGTCCAAGCGCGGGAGGAGAGACCCAGTACTTC.

The V and J genes are TRBV18 and TRBJ2-1, with 10 positions matching TRBD2. CDR1 is KGHSH, CDR2 LQKENI, per germline. The CDR3 spans 15 residues. With V trimmed by 3 bases and J by 10 bases, 9 bases remained unmatched. CDR3 residues: CASSPSDRTSGEQFF. CDR3 DNA sequence: TGTGCCAGCTCACCGTCCGACCGGACTAGCGGAGAGCAGTTCTTC.

A few counts support this clonotype. V and J are TRBV20-1 and TRBJ2-1, with a weak D call TRBD2 (6 bases). Trimming pared 6 bases from V and 7 bases from J, leaving 13 bases between. The CDR3 contains 12 residues. Germline assignment: CDR1 DFQATT and CDR2 SNEGSKA (reference sequence). The CDR3 sequence: CSASGEVNEQFF. The CDR3 coding sequence is TGCAGTGCATCCGGGGAGGTAAATGAGCAGTTCTTC.

This clonotype was counted once. The junction departs from the called germline gene at one end, perhaps through a read error. V gene TRBV6-1 combines with J gene TRBJ2-1, with TRBD1 matching 11 bases. The germline gives CDR1 MNHNS, CDR2 SASEGT. This CDR3 is built from 17 residues. The CDR3 loop reads CPSVPRDRGIGVNEQFF. Written as DNA, the CDR3 is TGTCCCAGCGTACCCCGGGACAGGGGGATCGGTGTTAATGAGCAGTTCTTC.

This clonotype was seen ten or more times. The chain employs TRBV5-1 and TRBJ1-4; 7 nucleotides agree with TRBD1. From germline, CDR1 is SGHRS and CDR2 YFSETQ. The CDR3 is 15 amino acids. V lost 4 bases and J lost 5; bases outside the gene matches: 8. The CDR3 reads CASSRTGALNEKLFF. CDR3 bases: TGCGCCAGCAGCCGCACAGGGGCTTTGAATGAAAAACTGTTTTTT. The full variable domain, its missing parts supplied by reference TRBV5-1 and TRBJ1-4, is KAGVTQTPRYLIKTRGQQVTLSCSPISGHRSVSWYQQTPGQGLQFLFEYFSETQRNKGNFPGRFSGRQFSNSRSEMNVSTLELGDSALYLCASSRTGALNEKLFFGSGTQLSVL.

This clonotype was observed once. The CDR3 spells CSARTAGGLGADTQYF. The CDR3 nucleotides are TGCAGTGCTAGAACAGCGGGAGGCCTTGGGGCAGATACGCAGTATTTT. The rearrangement links TRBV20-1 to TRBJ2-3; 9 bases fit TRBD2. Germline values: CDR1 DFQATT, CDR2 SNEGSKA (reference sequence). The length of the CDR3 is 16 residues. J gave up 4 bases and V 2 bases, and 10 bases lay outside the gene matches.

In its sample, this clonotype was seen many times. The chain uses TRBV11-2 and TRBJ2-7; D not resolved. From germline, CDR1 is SGHAT and CDR2 FQNNGV. Trimming cost V 0 bases and J 0 bases, with 6 bases left between them. This CDR3 has 14 amino acids. CDR3 nucleotide sequence: TGTGCCAGCAGCTTAGACAGAAGCTCCTACGAGCAGTACTTC. Protein product: CASSLDRSSYEQYF.

The chain recombines TRBV25-1 with TRBJ2-5, with 9 bases matching TRBD2. The V and J ends lost 3 bases and 5 bases, in that order; junction bases with no gene match: 10. CDR3 length equals 16 residues. The V gene's germline CDR1 is MGHDK and CDR2 SYGVNS. The CDR3 DNA is TGTGCCAGCAGTGATGCGGGAGGGAGTTTGAGGGAGACCCAGTACTTC. Amino acid sequence: CASSDAGGSLRETQYF. Full variable domain (rest looked up from reference TRBV25-1 and TRBJ2-5): EADIYQTPRYLVIGTGKKITLECSQTMGHDKMYWYQQDPGMELHLIHYSYGVNSTEKGDLSSESTVSRIRTEHFPLTLESARPSHTSQYLCASSDAGGSLRETQYFGPGTRLLVL.

This clonotype was counted ten times or more. V and J are TRBV10-3 and TRBJ1-3; D remains ambiguous. Between the trimmed V and J ends, which lost 0 bases and 0 bases, there was a span of 3 bases. The CDR3 extends over 14 amino acids. The germline V gene encodes CDR1 ENHRY and CDR2 SYGVKD. In DNA, the CDR3 is TGTGCCATCAGTGAGTCGACCTCTGGAAACACCATATATTTT. As protein: CAISESTSGNTIYF.

This clonotype came up a few times. The chain couples TRBV11-3 to TRBJ2-3; a weak D match, TRBD1 (5 bases). Germline CDR1 is SGHNT and CDR2 is YENEEA. V gave up 2 bases and J gave up 0 bases, with 9 bases separating them. The CDR3 has 15 residues. CDR3 amino acids: CASSLRRTSTDTQYF. The CDR3 coding sequence is TGTGCCAGCAGCTTAAGGCGGACAAGCACAGATACGCAGTATTTT.

The table lists this clonotype with a few counts. The chain employs TRBV7-3 and TRBJ2-1, with TRBD2 matching 8 bases. CDR3 size: 15 residues. Trimming cost V 5 bases and J 7 bases; bases outside gene matches: 10. Germline assignment: CDR1 SGHTA and CDR2 FQGTGA. This CDR3 reads CASSPRAGVGNEQFF. Written as DNA, the CDR3 is TGTGCCAGCAGCCCAAGAGCGGGAGTGGGGAATGAGCAGTTCTTC.

This clonotype was seen repeatedly, ten times or more. V is TRBV7-2 and J is TRBJ2-1; D uncertain. The CDR3 has 13 amino acids. Germline V gene lookup returns CDR1 SGHTA and CDR2 FQGNSA. Deletions cut 1 base from V and 6 bases from J, with 7 bases between. The CDR3 DNA reads TGTGCCAGCAGCTTAGTGCATGGCAATGAGCAGTTCTTC. Translation gives CASSLVHGNEQFF.

This clonotype was observed many times. The chain uses TRBV20-1 and TRBJ2-5; no definite D call. The V end lost 5 bases, the J end lost 1 base, and 11 bases lay between the germline ends. This CDR3 spans 13 amino acids. CDR1 and CDR2 (germline): DFQATT, SNEGSKA (reference sequence). The CDR3: CSADKSVQETQYF. The CDR3 bases are TGCAGTGCTGACAAGAGCGTCCAAGAGACCCAGTACTTC.

In its sample, this clonotype was seen many times. V gene TRBV5-6 combines with J gene TRBJ2-2, with D possibly TRBD2 on 6 matching bases. CDR3 length: 18 amino acids. Trimming removed 7 bases at V and 6 bases at J, with 28 bases between. CDR1 is SGHDT and CDR2 is YYEEEE in the germline V gene. The CDR3 is CASSDSTRSWGVAGELFF. CDR3 DNA sequence: TGTGCCAGCTCTGATTCGACTAGGAGTTGGGGCGTGGCCGGGGAGCTGTTTTTT.

This clonotype was recorded once. J is TRBJ2-1 and V is TRBV12-3 or TRBV12-4; the D is unclear. Trimming took 3 bases from V and 5 from J, leaving 11 bases between them. There are 14 residues in the CDR3. CDR3 DNA sequence: TGTGCCAGCAGTTTTATGTCCCCCGACAATGAGCAGTTCTTC. Its protein is CASSFMSPDNEQFF.

The rearrangement uses TRBV4-3 and TRBJ2-1; 14 bases are a match to TRBD2. V lost 4 bases, J lost 9 bases, and 5 bases stayed unmatched. The length of the CDR3 is 15 residues. The germline V gene encodes CDR1 LGHNA and CDR2 YSLEER. CDR3 sequence reads: CASSRGLAGGSEQFF. Here the CDR3 DNA reads TGCGCCAGCAGCCGAGGACTAGCGGGAGGTAGTGAGCAGTTCTTC.

This chain connects TRBV6-5 to TRBJ2-3; either TRBD1 or TRBD2 may fit D (5 bases each). The CDR3 extends over 18 amino acids. V was trimmed by 2 bases and J by 2 bases, leaving 20 bases between them. Looked up from germline, CDR1 is MNHEY and CDR2 is SVGAGI. CDR3 coding DNA: TGTGCCAGCAGTTACGGTCGTGGGGCAGGGAGATCCACAGATACGCAGTATTTT. Encoded protein: CASSYGRGAGRSTDTQYF.

This clonotype appeared many times. This chain connects TRBV27 to TRBJ1-1, with D possibly TRBD1 on 6 matching bases. CDR3 size: 14 residues. Germline V gives CDR1 MNHEY, CDR2 SMNVEV (reference sequence). V lost 7 bases and J 1 base, leaving 13 bases between the germline ends. CDR3 nucleotide sequence: TGTGCCAGCATCCAAAGGGGGGGGAACACTGAAGCTTTCTTT. It specifies CASIQRGGNTEAFF.

The V gene is TRBV6-2 or TRBV6-3, the J gene TRBJ1-5, with D unclear. In germline, CDR1 is MNHEY, CDR2 SVGEGT. The CDR3 has 15 amino acids. Trimming took off 5 bases at V and 5 bases at J, with 16 bases between the two ends. DNA for the CDR3: TGTGCCAGCAGTCCACCCCCAGCGTCGCATCAGCCCCAGCATTTT. Translated: CASSPPPASHQPQHF.

This clonotype was found a few times. The J gene is TRBJ2-1, the V gene TRBV10-3, with 10 bases aligning to TRBD1. CDR1 ENHRY and CDR2 SYGVKD come from the germline V gene. This CDR3 has 13 amino acids. V was pared by 4 bases and J by 6 bases, with 0 bases of the junction left unmatched. The CDR3 sequence: CAISGDRGNEQFF. For the CDR3, the DNA is TGTGCCATCAGTGGGGACAGGGGCAATGAGCAGTTCTTC.

The sample holds many counts of this clonotype. The chain uses TRBV11-2 and TRBJ2-1; possible D gene TRBD1, 5 bases. Trimming shortened V by 4 bases and J by 12 bases, and 13 bases separated the two germline ends. Germline V CDR1 and CDR2: SGHAT, FQNNGV. The CDR3 consists of 12 residues. CDR3 loop: CASSSKGFGQFF. Here the CDR3 DNA reads TGTGCCAGCAGCTCCAAGGGGTTTGGGCAGTTCTTC.

The chain is built from TRBV7-6 and TRBJ2-2, with D perhaps matching TRBD1 or TRBD2 (6 bases each). Germline V CDR1 and CDR2: SGHVS, FNYEAQ. V gave up 10 bases and J gave up 6 bases, with 18 bases separating them. This CDR3 has 14 amino acids. Written as DNA, the CDR3 is TGTGCCACCAGACGCGAGGGGGGAGCCGGGGAGCTGTTTTTT. The encoded protein is CATRREGGAGELFF.

The chain links TRBV20-1 to TRBJ1-4; 11 nucleotides align to TRBD1. The germline V gene has CDR1 DFQATT and CDR2 SNEGSKA (reference sequence). The J segment lost 8 bases and the V segment lost 6 bases, leaving 5 bases of the junction unmatched. The CDR3 loop spans 13 amino acids. The DNA of the CDR3 is TGCAGTGCGCCCCGGGACAGGGGGGAAAAACTGTTTTTT. Translated: CSAPRDRGEKLFF.

There are many counts of this clonotype. The V and J genes are TRBV29-1 and TRBJ2-5, with 7 bases aligning to TRBD1. The CDR3 extends over 14 amino acids. With V trimmed by 4 bases and J by 1 base, 6 bases remained unmatched. Germline values: CDR1 SQVTM, CDR2 ANQGSEA. The CDR3 sequence: CSVVRDRSQETQYF. CDR3 nucleotide sequence: TGCAGCGTTGTTAGGGACAGAAGCCAAGAGACCCAGTACTTC.

This clonotype was observed at least ten times. This chain links TRBV6-1 with TRBJ1-6, with D uncertain. Germline lookup yields CDR1 MNHNS and CDR2 SASEGT. Trimming removed 8 bases from V and 9 bases from J, with 23 bases in between. The CDR3 loop spans 16 amino acids. CDR3 amino acids: CASHVGRSLWGSPLHF. The CDR3 coding sequence is TGTGCCAGCCACGTAGGGCGGTCCCTCTGGGGTTCACCCCTCCACTTT.

This clonotype was recorded many times. The chain links TRBV6-5 to TRBJ2-7; 10 bases are shared with TRBD1. Germline V CDR1 and CDR2: MNHEY, SVGAGI. This CDR3 spans 15 amino acids. The V gene end was trimmed by 0 bases and the J gene end by 7 bases; junction bases not matched to a gene: 6. In nucleotides, the CDR3 is TGTGCCAGCAGTTACTCTCCGACAGGGGGCATAGAGCAGTACTTC. This gives the protein CASSYSPTGGIEQYF.